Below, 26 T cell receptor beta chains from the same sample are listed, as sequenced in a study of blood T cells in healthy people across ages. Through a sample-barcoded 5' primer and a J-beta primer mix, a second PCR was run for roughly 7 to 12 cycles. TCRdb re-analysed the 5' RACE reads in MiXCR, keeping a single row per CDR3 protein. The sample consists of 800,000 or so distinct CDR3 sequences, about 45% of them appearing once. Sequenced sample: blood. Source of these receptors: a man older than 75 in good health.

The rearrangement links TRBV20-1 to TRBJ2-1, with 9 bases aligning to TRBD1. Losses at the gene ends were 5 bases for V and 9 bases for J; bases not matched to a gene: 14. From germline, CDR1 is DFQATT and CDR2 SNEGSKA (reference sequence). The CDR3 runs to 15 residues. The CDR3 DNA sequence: TGCAGTGCTGTTCCGGGGACAGGGCTGCAGATTGAGCAGTTCTTC. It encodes CSAVPGTGLQIEQFF.

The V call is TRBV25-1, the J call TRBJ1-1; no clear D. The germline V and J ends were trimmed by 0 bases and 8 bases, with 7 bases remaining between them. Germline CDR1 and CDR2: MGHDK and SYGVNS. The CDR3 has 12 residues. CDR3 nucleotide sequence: TGTGCCAGCAGTGAATACGGAGGGGAAGCTTTCTTT. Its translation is CASSEYGGEAFF.

DNA for the CDR3: TGTGCCATCAGTGAGGCAGGGGGCGCGGGCTACACCTTC. Translated: CAISEAGGAGYTF. V gene TRBV10-3 combines with J gene TRBJ1-2; TRBD1 matches at 8 bases. CDR3 length: 13 amino acids. CDR1 and CDR2 from the germline V gene are ENHRY and SYGVKD. Germline trimming cut 2 bases from V and 8 bases from J; bases unmatched to any gene: 4.

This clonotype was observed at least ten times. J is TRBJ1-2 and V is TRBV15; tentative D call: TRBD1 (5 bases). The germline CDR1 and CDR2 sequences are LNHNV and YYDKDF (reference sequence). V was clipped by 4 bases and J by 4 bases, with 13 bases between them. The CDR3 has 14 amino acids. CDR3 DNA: TGTGCCACCAGCATGCAGAGGGGATCCTATGGCTACACCTTC. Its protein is CATSMQRGSYGYTF.

The CDR3 is CASSPHKGLYSNQPQHF. The CDR3 region has the DNA TGTGCCAGCAGTCCACACAAGGGATTATATAGCAATCAGCCCCAGCATTTT. The V call is TRBV6-5, the J call TRBJ1-5; no reliable D call. The CDR3 length is 17 residues. The ends were cut back, 5 bases at V and 0 bases at J, with 17 bases in the middle. The V gene's germline CDR1 is MNHEY and CDR2 SVGAGI.

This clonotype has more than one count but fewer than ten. DNA of the CDR3: TGTGCCACCATGGCCCGGGGAAGAGAGACCCAGTACTTC. Protein: CATMARGRETQYF. The rearrangement uses TRBV25-1 and TRBJ2-5; a weak D match, TRBD2 (5 bases). From germline, CDR1 is MGHDK and CDR2 SYGVNS. V was shortened by 10 bases and J by 4 bases, with 16 bases between the two germline ends. This CDR3 contains 13 residues.

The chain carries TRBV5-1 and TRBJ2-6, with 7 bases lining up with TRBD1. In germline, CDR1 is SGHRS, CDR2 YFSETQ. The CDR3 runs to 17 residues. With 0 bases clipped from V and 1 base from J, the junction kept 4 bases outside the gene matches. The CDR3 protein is CASSLAPGGSGANVLTF. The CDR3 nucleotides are TGCGCCAGCAGCTTGGCGCCAGGGGGATCTGGGGCCAACGTCCTGACTTTC. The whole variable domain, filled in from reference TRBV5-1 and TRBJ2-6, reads KAGVTQTPRYLIKTRGQQVTLSCSPISGHRSVSWYQQTPGQGLQFLFEYFSETQRNKGNFPGRFSGRQFSNSRSEMNVSTLELGDSALYLCASSLAPGGSGANVLTFGAGSRLTVL.

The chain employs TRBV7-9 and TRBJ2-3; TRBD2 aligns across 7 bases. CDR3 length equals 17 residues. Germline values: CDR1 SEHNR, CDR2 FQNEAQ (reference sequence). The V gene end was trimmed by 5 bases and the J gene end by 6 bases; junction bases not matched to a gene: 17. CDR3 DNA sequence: TGTGCCAGCAGCAAAGGGAGGGGTACTAGCCCTGGGGATACGCAGTATTTT. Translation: CASSKGRGTSPGDTQYF. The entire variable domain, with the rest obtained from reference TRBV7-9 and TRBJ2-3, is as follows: DTGVSQNPRHKITKRGQNVTFRCDPISEHNRLYWYRQTLGQGPEFLTYFQNEAQLEKSRLLSDRFSAERPKGSFSTLEIQRTEQGDSAMYLCASSKGRGTSPGDTQYFGPGTRLTVL.

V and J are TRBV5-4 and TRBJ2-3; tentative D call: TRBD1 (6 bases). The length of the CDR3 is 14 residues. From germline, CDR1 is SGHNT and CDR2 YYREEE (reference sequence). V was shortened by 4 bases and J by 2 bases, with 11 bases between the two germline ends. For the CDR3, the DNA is TGTGCCAGCAGCGTGAGGACAGCCACAGATACGCAGTATTTT. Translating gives CASSVRTATDTQYF.

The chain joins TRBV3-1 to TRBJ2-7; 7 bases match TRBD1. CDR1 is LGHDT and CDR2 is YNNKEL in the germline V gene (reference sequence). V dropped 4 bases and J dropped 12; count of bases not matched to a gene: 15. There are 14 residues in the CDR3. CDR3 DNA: TGTGCCAGCAGCCCGGGACAGAGGAGGTACTTCGGGTACTTC. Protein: CASSPGQRRYFGYF.

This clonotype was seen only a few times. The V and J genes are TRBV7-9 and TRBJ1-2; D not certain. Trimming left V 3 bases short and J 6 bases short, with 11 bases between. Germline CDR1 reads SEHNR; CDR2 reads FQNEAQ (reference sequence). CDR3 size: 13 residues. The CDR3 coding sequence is TGTGCCAGCAGCTTTGGCAGCCGAAATGGCTACACCTTC. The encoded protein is CASSFGSRNGYTF.

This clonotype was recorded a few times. The CDR3 DNA reads TGCAGTGCTGGATCGGGGGTCTACACTGAAGCTTTCTTT. It yields the protein CSAGSGVYTEAFF. The chain couples TRBV20-1 to TRBJ1-1; a weak D match, TRBD1 (5 bases). V lost 5 bases and J 3 bases, leaving 13 bases between the germline ends. CDR1 and CDR2 from the germline V gene are DFQATT and SNEGSKA (reference sequence). The CDR3 sequence is 13 residues long.

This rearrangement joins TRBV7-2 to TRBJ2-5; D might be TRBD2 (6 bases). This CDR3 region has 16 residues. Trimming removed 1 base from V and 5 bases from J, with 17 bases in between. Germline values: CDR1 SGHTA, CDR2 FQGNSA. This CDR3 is CASSLVGGGKTETQYF. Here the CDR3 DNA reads TGTGCCAGCAGCTTAGTGGGGGGTGGGAAGACGGAGACCCAGTACTTC.

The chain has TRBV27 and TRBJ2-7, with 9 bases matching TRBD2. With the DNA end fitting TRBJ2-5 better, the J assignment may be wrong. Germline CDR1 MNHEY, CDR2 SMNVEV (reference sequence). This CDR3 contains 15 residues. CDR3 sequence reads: CASSLSSGSIATQYF. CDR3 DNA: TGTGCCAGCAGTTTAAGTAGCGGGAGTATCGCGACCCAGTACTTC.

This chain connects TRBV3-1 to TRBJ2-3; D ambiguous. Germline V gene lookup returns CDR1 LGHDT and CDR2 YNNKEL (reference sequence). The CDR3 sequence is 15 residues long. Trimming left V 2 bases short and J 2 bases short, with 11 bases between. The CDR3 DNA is TGTGCCAGCAGCCAAAACGTGTGGTCCACAGATACGCAGTATTTT. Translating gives CASSQNVWSTDTQYF.

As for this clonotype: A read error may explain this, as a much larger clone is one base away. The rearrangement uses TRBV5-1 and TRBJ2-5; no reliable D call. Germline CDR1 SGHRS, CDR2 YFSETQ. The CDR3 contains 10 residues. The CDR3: CACSLTPQYF. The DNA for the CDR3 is TGCGCCTGCAGCTTGACTCCGCAGTACTTC.

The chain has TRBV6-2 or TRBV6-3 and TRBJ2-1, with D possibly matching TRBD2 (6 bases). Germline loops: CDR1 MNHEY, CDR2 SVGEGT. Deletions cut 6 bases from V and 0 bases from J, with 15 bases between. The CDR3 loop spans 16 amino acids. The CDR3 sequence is CASSYRLGSSYNEQFF. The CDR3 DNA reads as TGTGCCAGCAGCTACCGGCTCGGGAGCTCCTACAATGAGCAGTTCTTC.

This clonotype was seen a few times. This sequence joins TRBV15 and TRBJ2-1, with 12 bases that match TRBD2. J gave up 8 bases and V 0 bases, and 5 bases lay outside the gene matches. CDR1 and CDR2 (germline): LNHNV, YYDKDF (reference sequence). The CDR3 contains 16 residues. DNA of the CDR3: TGTGCCACCAGCAGAGATCCTAGCGGGGGGGTCGATGAGCAGTTCTTC. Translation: CATSRDPSGGVDEQFF.

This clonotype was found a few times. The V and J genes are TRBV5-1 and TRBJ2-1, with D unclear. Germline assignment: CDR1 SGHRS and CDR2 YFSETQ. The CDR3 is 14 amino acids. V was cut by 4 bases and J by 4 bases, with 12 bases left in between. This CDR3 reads CASSRPDTYNEQFF. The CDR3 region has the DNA TGCGCCAGCAGCAGGCCAGACACGTACAATGAGCAGTTCTTC.

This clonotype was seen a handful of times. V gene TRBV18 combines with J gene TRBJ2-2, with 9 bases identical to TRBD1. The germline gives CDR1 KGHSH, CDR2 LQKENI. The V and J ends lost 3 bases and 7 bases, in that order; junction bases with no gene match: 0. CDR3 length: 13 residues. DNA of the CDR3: TGTGCCAGCTCACCGGACAGGGGCGGGGAGCTGTTTTTT. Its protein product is CASSPDRGGELFF.

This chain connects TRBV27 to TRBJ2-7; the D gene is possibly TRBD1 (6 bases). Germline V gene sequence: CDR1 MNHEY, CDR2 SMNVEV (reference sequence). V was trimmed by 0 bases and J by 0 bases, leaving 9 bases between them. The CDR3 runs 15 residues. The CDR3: CASSLSTGASYEQYF. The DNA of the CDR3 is TGTGCCAGCAGTTTATCGACAGGCGCCTCCTACGAGCAGTACTTC.

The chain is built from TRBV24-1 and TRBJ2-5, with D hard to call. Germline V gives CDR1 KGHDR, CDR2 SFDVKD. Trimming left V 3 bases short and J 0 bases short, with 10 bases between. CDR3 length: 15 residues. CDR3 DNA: TGTGCCACCAGTGATCCTCGACGGAACCAAGAGACCCAGTACTTC. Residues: CATSDPRRNQETQYF.

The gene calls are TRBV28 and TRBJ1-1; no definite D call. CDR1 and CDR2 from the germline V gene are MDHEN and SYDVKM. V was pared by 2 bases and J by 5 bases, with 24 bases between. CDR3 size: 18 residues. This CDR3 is CASSLGIGLRVLETEAFF. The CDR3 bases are TGTGCCAGCAGTTTAGGAATCGGGCTGAGGGTCTTAGAGACTGAAGCTTTCTTT.

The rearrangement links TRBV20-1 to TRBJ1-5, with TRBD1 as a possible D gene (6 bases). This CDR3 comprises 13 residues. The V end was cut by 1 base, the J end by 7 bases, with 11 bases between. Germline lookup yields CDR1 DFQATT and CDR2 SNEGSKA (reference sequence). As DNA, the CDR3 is TGCAGTGCTAGAGGCCAGGGGATCCAGCCCCAGCATTTT. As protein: CSARGQGIQPQHF.

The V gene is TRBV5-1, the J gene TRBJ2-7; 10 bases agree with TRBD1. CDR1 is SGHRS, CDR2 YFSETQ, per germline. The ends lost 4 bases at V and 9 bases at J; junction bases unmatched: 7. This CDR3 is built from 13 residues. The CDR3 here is CASSAGTGDAQYF. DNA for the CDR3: TGCGCCAGCAGCGCCGGGACAGGGGACGCGCAGTACTTC. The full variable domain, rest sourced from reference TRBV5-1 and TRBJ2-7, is KAGVTQTPRYLIKTRGQQVTLSCSPISGHRSVSWYQQTPGQGLQFLFEYFSETQRNKGNFPGRFSGRQFSNSRSEMNVSTLELGDSALYLCASSAGTGDAQYFGPGTRLTVT.

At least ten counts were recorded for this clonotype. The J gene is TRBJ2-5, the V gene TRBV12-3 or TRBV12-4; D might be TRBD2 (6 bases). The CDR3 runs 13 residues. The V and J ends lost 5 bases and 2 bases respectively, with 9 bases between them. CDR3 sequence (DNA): TGTGCCAGCAGTAATAGCGGACAAGAGACCCAGTACTTC. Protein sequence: CASSNSGQETQYF.